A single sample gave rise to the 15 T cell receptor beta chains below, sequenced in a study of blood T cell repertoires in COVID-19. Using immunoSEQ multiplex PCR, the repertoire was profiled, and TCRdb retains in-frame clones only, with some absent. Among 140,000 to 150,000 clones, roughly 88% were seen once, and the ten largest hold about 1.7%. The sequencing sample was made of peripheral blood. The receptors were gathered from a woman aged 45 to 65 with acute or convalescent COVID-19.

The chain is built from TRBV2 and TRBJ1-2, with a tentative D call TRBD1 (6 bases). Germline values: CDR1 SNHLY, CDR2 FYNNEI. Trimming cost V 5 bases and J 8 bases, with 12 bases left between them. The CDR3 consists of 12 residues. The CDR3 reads CASSQAGEGYTF. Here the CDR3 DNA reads TGTGCCAGCAGTCAGGCAGGGGAAGGCTACACCTTC.

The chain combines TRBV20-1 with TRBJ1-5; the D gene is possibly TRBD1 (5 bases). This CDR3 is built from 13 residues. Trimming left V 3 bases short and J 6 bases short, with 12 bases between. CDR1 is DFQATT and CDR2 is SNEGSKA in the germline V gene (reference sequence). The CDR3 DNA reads TGCAGTGCTAGTCCCGGGGGAGGTCAGCCCCAGCATTTT. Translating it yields CSASPGGGQPQHF.

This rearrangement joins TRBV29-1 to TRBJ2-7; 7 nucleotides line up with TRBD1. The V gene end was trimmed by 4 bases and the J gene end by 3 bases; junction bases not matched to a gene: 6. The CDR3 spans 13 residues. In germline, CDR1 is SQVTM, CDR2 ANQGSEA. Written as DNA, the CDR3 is TGCAGCGTTGCCCGACAGGGCTACTACGAGCAGTACTTC. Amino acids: CSVARQGYYEQYF.

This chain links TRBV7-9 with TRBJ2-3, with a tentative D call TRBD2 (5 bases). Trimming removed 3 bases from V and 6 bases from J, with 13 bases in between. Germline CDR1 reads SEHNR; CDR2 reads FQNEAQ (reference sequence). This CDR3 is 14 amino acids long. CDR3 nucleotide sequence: TGTGCCAGCAGCTTGGACTGGGTTCCGGATACGCAGTATTTT. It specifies CASSLDWVPDTQYF.

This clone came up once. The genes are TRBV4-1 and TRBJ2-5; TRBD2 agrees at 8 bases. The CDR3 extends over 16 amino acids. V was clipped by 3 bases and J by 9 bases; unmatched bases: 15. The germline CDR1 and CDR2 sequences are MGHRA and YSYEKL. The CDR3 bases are TGCGCCAGCAGCCACCCTCCGGGACTAGAGGTCCCACCCCAGTACTTC. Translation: CASSHPPGLEVPPQYF.

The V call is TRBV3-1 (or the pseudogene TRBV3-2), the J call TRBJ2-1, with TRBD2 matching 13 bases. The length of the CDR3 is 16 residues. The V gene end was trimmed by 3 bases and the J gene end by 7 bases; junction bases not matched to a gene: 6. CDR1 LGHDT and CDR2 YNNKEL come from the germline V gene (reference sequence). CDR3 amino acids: CASSHRTSGRENEQFF. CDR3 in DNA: TGTGCCAGCAGCCACCGGACTAGCGGGAGAGAGAATGAGCAGTTCTTC.

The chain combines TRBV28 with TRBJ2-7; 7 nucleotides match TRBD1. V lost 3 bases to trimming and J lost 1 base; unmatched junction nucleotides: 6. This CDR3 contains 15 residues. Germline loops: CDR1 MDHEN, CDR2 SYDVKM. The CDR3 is CASSLSRDRSYEQYF. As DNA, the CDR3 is TGTGCCAGCAGTTTGAGCCGGGACAGATCCTACGAGCAGTACTTC.

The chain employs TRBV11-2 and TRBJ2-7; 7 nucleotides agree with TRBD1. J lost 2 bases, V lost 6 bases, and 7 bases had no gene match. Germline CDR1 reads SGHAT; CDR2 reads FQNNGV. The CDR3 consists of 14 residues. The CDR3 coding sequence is TGTGCCAGCAGTAAGACAGGGTCTACCTACGAGCAGTACTTC. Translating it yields CASSKTGSTYEQYF.

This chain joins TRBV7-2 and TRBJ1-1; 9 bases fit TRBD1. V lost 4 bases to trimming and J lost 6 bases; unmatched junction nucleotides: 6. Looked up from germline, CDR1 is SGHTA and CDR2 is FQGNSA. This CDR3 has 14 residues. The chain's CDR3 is CASSYGQGRAEAFF. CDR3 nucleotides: TGTGCCAGCAGCTACGGACAGGGGAGGGCTGAAGCTTTCTTT. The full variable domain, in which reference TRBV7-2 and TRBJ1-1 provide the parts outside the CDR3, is GAGVSQSPSNKVTEKGKDVELRCDPISGHTALYWYRQSLGQGLEFLIYFQGNSAPDKSGLPSDRFSAERTGGSVSTLTIQRTQQEDSAVYLCASSYGQGRAEAFFGQGTRLTVV.

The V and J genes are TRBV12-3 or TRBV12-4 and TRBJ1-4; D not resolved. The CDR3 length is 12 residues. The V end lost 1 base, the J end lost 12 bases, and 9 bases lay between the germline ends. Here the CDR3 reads CASSLGLPELFF. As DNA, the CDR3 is TGTGCCAGCAGTTTAGGCCTACCTGAACTGTTTTTT.

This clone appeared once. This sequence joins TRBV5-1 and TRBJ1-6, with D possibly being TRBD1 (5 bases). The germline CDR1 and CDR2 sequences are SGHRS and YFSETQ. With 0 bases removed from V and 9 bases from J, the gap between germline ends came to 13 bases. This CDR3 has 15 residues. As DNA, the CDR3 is TGCGCCAGCAGCTTGGAGGCAGGGCAAGGTTCACCCCTCCACTTT. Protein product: CASSLEAGQGSPLHF.

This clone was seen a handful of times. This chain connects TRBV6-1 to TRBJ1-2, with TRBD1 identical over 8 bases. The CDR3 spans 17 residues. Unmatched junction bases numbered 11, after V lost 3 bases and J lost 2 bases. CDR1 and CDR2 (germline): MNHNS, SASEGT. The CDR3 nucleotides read TGTGCCAGCAGTGATCTATCCCAAGGACAGGGAAACTATGGCTACACCTTC. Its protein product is CASSDLSQGQGNYGYTF.

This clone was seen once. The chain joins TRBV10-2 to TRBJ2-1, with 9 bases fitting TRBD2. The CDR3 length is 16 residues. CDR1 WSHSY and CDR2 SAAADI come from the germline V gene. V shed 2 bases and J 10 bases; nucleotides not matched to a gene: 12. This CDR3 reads CASSEGLAYGGDEQFF. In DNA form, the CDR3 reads TGCGCCAGCAGTGAGGGACTAGCGTATGGCGGCGACGAGCAGTTCTTC.

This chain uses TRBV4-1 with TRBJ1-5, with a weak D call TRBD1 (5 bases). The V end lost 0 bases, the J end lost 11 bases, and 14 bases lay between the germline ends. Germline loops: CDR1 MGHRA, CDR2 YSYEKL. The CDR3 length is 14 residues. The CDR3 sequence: CASSQDRGRGTQHF. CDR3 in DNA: TGCGCCAGCAGCCAAGATCGCGGGCGGGGGACCCAGCATTTT.

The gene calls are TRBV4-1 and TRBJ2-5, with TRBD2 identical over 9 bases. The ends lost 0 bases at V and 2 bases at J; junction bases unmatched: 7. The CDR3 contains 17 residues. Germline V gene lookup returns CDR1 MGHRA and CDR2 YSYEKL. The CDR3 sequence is CASSQESALAGQETQYF. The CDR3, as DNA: TGCGCCAGCAGCCAAGAAAGCGCCCTAGCGGGACAAGAGACCCAGTACTTC.